One and the same sample provided the 11 T cell receptor beta chains below, sequenced in a study of T cells in Graves' hyperthyroidism and ophthalmopathy. The CDR3 regions of TCR beta were amplified from RNA transcripts. HTBI primers drove first-round RT-PCR of the TCR CDR3. In TCRdb, the multiplex PCR reads were re-called with MiXCR into one record per CDR3 protein. The sample yields under 500,000 distinct CDR3 sequences, more than 12% seen once. Sequencing was performed on blood. The origin of the receptors is a man aged 45-65 years with Graves' ophthalmopathy.

This clonotype was seen repeatedly, ten times or more. The V call is TRBV6-1, the J call TRBJ1-1; D unclear. Trimming shortened V by 2 bases and J by 6 bases, and 25 bases separated the two germline ends. CDR1 is MNHNS and CDR2 is SASEGT in the germline V gene. This CDR3 comprises 18 residues. The CDR3 protein is CASSEYFPRRGGSAEAFF. As DNA, the CDR3 is TGTGCCAGCAGTGAATATTTCCCCAGGCGGGGTGGGTCTGCTGAAGCTTTCTTT.

This clonotype was found a few times. This chain connects TRBV30 to TRBJ2-2, with 8 bases that match TRBD1. CDR3 size: 13 residues. V lost 7 bases, J lost 3 bases, and 4 bases stayed unmatched. Per germline, CDR1 GTSNPN and CDR2 SVGIG (reference sequence). The CDR3 nucleotides read TGTGCCTCGGACAGGGCCCACACCGGGGAGCTGTTTTTT. It translates to CASDRAHTGELFF.

The chain is built from TRBV6-1 and TRBJ2-3, with D perhaps matching TRBD2 (5 bases). Looked up from germline, CDR1 is MNHNS and CDR2 is SASEGT. This CDR3 has 15 residues. V lost 5 bases to trimming and J lost 4 bases, with 16 bases between them. CDR3 sequence (DNA): TGTGCCAGCAGTTGGACTCCAAGGGTGTCAGATACGCAGTATTTT. Amino acid sequence: CASSWTPRVSDTQYF.

The rearrangement uses TRBV15 and TRBJ2-1; 7 bases are a match to TRBD2. This CDR3 has 14 amino acids. The germline gives CDR1 LNHNV, CDR2 YYDKDF (reference sequence). The V gene end was trimmed by 5 bases and the J gene end by 15 bases; junction bases not matched to a gene: 16. CDR3 sequence: CATSVSGGGSSRFF. The DNA for the CDR3 is TGTGCCACCAGCGTGTCCGGCGGCGGGAGTTCGCGGTTCTTC.

Ten or more counts support this clonotype. This chain joins TRBV29-1 and TRBJ2-3; D may correspond to TRBD1 or TRBD2 (6 bases each). The CDR3 length is 14 residues. In germline, CDR1 is SQVTM, CDR2 ANQGSEA. With 8 bases removed from V and 2 bases from J, the gap between germline ends came to 17 bases. The CDR3 nucleotides are TGCAGCCTCACTCGCTGGGGGGCCACAGATACGCAGTATTTT. Residues: CSLTRWGATDTQYF.

V is TRBV4-1 and J is TRBJ1-3; a possible D gene is TRBD1 (5 bases). V was trimmed by 1 base and J by 2 bases, leaving 12 bases between them. This CDR3 region has 16 residues. Germline V gene lookup returns CDR1 MGHRA and CDR2 YSYEKL. The CDR3 protein is CASSQAIGGTGNTIYF. CDR3 nucleotide sequence: TGCGCCAGCAGCCAAGCTATCGGGGGGACTGGAAACACCATATATTTT.

This clonotype was found many times. CDR3 loop: CASSLVPTRAETQYF. The CDR3 DNA is TGCGCCAGCAGCTTGGTCCCGACTAGAGCTGAGACCCAGTACTTC. The chain has TRBV5-1 and TRBJ2-5, with TRBD2 as a possible D gene (6 bases). V lost 0 bases and J lost 5, with 14 bases in between. The CDR3 sequence is 15 residues long. The V gene's germline CDR1 is SGHRS and CDR2 YFSETQ.

This clonotype occurred many times. The chain recombines TRBV10-1 with TRBJ2-7, with TRBD2 matching over 8 bases. The CDR3 sequence is 13 residues long. V shed 6 bases and J 6 bases; nucleotides not matched to a gene: 7. CDR1 and CDR2 (germline): WNHNN, SYGVQD (reference sequence). CDR3: CASSAGTRGEQYF. As DNA, the CDR3 is TGCGCCAGCAGCGCCGGGACTAGGGGCGAGCAGTACTTC.

This clonotype has a count of ten or more. This chain joins TRBV28 and TRBJ1-3, with D possibly being TRBD1 (6 bases). Germline loops: CDR1 MDHEN, CDR2 SYDVKM. Deletions cut 7 bases from V and 7 bases from J, with 20 bases between. CDR3 length: 15 amino acids. Here the CDR3 reads CASTGRTTGVNTIYF. The CDR3 DNA reads as TGTGCCAGCACTGGGAGAACGACAGGAGTTAACACCATATATTTT.

There are a few counts of this clonotype. The genes are TRBV28 and TRBJ2-1; no definite D call. The CDR3 contains 12 residues. Germline CDR1 reads MDHEN; CDR2 reads SYDVKM. V shed 3 bases and J shed 5 bases, with 5 bases lying between them. The DNA for the CDR3 is TGTGCCAGCAGTTTTCGGGACAATGAGCAGTTCTTC. Protein: CASSFRDNEQFF.

This clonotype occurred many times. This chain joins TRBV12-3 or TRBV12-4 and TRBJ2-5, with 8 bases lining up with TRBD2. The ends lost 4 bases at V and 1 base at J; junction bases unmatched: 14. The CDR3 spans 18 residues. The CDR3 DNA reads as TGTGCCAGCAGTTCCGGGACTAGTGCCGGGCTGGTCCAAGAGACCCAGTACTTC. It codes for CASSSGTSAGLVQETQYF.